This T cell receptor beta chain was sequenced for a study of T cell clones after liver transplantation. About the research overall: HCV positivity affected three of eight recipients; the rest lacked autoimmune or viral indications. Without induction therapy, subjects received standard immunosuppression until 12-24 months post-transplant.

Study-wide findings and caveats: Post-transplant, graft-donor-reactive CD4 TCRbeta sequences in blood dropped significantly in 5 of 8 subjects. The donor-reactive repertoire was only partly measurable in two subjects, lacking donor cells.

As for this clone: Its target is not known.

V lost 1 base and J lost 3; bases outside the gene matches: 1. Germline V gene data show CDR1 as SEHNR and CDR2 as FQNEAQ (reference sequence). The CDR3 consists of 15 residues. This table comes from immunoSEQ multiplex PCR, and its TCRdb copy is limited to in-frame clones, with some not included. The table lists fewer than 20,000 clones, 80% to 90% of them singletons. The chain recombines TRBV7-9 with TRBJ2-5, with 11 bases that match TRBD2. The sequences come from CD8+ T cells from blood, collected before liver transplant. The TCR was taken from a human donor who received a liver transplant. CDR3 DNA sequence: TGTGCCAGCAGCTTAGTACTAGCGGGAGAAGAGACCCAGTACTTC. Translated: CASSLVLAGEETQYF. Complete variable domain (other parts from reference TRBV7-9 and TRBJ2-5): DTGVSQNPRHKITKRGQNVTFRCDPISEHNRLYWYRQTLGQGPEFLTYFQNEAQLEKSRLLSDRFSAERPKGSFSTLEIQRTEQGDSAMYLCASSLVLAGEETQYFGPGTRLLVL.